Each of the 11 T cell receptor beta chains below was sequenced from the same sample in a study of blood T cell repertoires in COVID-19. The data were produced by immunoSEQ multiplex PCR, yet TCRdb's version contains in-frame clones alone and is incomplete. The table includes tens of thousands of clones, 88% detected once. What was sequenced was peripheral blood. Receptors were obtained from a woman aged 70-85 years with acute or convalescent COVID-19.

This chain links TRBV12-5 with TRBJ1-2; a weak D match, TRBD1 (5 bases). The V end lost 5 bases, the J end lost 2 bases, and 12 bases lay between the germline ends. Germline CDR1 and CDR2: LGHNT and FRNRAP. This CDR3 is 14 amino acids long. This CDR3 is CASGPDSRNYGYTF. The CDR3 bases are TGTGCTAGTGGTCCAGACAGTAGGAACTATGGCTACACCTTC.

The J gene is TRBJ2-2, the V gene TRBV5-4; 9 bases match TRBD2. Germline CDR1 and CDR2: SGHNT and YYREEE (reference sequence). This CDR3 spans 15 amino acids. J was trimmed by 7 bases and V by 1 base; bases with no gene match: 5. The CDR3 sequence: CASSLRREGVGELFF. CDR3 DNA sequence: TGTGCCAGCAGCTTGAGGCGGGAGGGGGTCGGGGAGCTGTTTTTT.

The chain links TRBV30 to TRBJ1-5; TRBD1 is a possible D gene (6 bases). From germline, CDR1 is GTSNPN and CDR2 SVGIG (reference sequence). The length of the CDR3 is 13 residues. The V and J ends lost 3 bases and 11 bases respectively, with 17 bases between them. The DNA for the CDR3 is TGTGCCTGGAGCTCGGGGGGGGCTCGGACCCAGCATTTT. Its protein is CAWSSGGARTQHF. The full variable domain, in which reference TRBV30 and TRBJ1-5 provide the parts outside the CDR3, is SQTIHQWPATLVQPVGSPLSLECTVEGTSNPNLYWYRQAAGRGLQLLFYSVGIGQISSEVPQNLSASRPQDRQFILSSKKLLLSDSGFYLCAWSSGGARTQHFGDGTRLSIL.

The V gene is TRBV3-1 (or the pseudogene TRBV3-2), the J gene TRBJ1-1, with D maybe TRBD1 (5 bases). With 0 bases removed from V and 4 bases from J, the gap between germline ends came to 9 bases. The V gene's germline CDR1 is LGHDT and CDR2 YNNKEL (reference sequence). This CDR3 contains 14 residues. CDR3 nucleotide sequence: TGTGCCAGCAGCCAAGAAGTGGGGCTCACTGAAGCTTTCTTT. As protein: CASSQEVGLTEAFF.

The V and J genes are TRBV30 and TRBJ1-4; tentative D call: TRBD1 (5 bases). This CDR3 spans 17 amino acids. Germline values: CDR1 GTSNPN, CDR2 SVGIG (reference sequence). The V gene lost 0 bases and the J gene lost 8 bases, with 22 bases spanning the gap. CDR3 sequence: CAWSVGGAPSPREKLFF. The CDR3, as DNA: TGTGCCTGGAGTGTTGGTGGGGCCCCTTCCCCGAGGGAAAAACTGTTTTTT.

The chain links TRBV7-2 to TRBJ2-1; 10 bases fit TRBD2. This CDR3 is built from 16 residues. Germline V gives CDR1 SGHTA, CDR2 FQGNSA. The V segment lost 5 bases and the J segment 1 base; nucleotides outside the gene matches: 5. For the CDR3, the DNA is TGTGCCAGCAGCGCAACTAGCGGGAATTCCTACAATGAGCAGTTCTTC. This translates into CASSATSGNSYNEQFF.

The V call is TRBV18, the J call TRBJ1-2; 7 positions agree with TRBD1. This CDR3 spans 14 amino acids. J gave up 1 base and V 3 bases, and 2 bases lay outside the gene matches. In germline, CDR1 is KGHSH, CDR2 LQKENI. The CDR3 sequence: CASSPRGYNYGYTF. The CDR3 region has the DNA TGTGCCAGCTCACCCAGGGGGTATAACTATGGCTACACCTTC.

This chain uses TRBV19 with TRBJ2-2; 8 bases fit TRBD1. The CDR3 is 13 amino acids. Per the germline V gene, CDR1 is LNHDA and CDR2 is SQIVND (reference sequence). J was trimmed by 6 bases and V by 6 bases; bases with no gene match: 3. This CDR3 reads CASRPTGAGELFF. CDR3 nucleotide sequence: TGTGCCAGTAGACCGACAGGGGCCGGGGAGCTGTTTTTT.

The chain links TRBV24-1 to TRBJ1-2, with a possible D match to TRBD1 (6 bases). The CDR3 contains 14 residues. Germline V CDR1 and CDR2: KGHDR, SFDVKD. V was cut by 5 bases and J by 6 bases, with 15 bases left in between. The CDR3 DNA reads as TGTGCCACCAGTGGATACCCAGGGGAGCATGGCTACACCTTC. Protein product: CATSGYPGEHGYTF.

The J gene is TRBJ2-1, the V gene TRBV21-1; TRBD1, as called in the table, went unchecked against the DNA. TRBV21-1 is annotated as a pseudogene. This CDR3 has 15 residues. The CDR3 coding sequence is TGTGCCAGCAGCAAGGAGCGCGGACAGTACAATGAGCAGTTCTTC. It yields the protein CASSKERGQYNEQFF.

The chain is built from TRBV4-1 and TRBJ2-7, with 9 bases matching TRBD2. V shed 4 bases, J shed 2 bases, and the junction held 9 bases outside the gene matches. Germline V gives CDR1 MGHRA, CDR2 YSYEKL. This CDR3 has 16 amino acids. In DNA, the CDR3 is TGCGCCAGCAGCCGAACCCTAGCGGGAACCACCTACGAGCAGTACTTC. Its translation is CASSRTLAGTTYEQYF.